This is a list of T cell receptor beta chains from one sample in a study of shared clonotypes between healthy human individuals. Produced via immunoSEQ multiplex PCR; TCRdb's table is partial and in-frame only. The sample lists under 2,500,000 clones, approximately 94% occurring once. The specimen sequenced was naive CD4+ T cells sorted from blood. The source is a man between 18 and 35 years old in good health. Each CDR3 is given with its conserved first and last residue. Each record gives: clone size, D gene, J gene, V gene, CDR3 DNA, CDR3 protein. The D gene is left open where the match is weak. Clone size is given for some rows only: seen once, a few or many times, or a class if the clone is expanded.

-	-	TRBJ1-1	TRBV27	TGTGCCAGCAGTCCGGGGACGGCGTACACTGAAGCTTTCTTT	CASSPGTAYTEAFF
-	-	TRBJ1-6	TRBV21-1	TGTGCCAGCAGCCCCGAGGGGGGACAGGGCCTAAACCCCTATAATTCACCCCTCCACTTT	CASSPEGGQGLNPYNSPLHF
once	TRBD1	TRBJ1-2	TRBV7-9	TGTGCCAGCAGCTTAGAGACAGGGGGCTTTGAGGGCTACACCTTC	CASSLETGGFEGYTF
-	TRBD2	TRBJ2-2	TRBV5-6	TGTGCCAGCAGCTTGAGGGCGACTAGCGGGAGCACCGGGGAGCTGTTTTTT	CASSLRATSGSTGELFF
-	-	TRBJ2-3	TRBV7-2	TGTGCCAGCAGCTTAAGACCCGCGGGGATCACAGATACGCAGTATTTT	CASSLRPAGITDTQYF
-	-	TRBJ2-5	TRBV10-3	TGTGCCATCTCAGGGGTTGGGGAGACCCAGTACTTC	CAISGVGETQYF
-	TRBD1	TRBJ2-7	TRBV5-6	TGTGCCAGCAGCTTGGCGACAGGGTATTCCTACGAGCAGGACTTC	CASSLATGYSYEQDF
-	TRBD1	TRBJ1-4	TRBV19	TGTGCCAGTAACAGGGGGCGCGGAACTAATGAAAAACTGTTTTTT	CASNRGRGTNEKLFF
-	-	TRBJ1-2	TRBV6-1	TGTGCCAGCAGTGAAGGGGGCAGGACCTATGGCTACACCTTC	CASSEGGRTYGYTF
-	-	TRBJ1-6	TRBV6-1	TGTGCCAGCAGTGAACGGCCCAGTAATTCACCCCTCCACTTT	CASSERPSNSPLHF
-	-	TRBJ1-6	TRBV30	TGTGCCCTGATCCGGGAGACCAATTCACCCCTCCACTTT	CALIRETNSPLHF
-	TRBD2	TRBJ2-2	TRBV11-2	TGTGCCAGCAGCCCTCGGACTAGCGCGAACACCGGGGAGCTGTTTTTT	CASSPRTSANTGELFF
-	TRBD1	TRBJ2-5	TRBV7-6	TGTGCCAGCAGCAAGGGACAGGGCCGGGACCAGTACTTC	CASSKGQGRDQYF
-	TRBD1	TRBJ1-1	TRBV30	TGTGCCTGGGGGGACAGGGGAGCTTTCTTT	CAWGDRGAFF
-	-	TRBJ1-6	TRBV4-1	TGCGCCAGCAGCCAAGAAGGAGGAGGAAATTCACCCCTCCACTTT	CASSQEGGGNSPLHF
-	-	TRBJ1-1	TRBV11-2	TGTGCCAGCAGCCGGCAGGACAGTTTCATGAACACTGAAGCTTTCTTT	CASSRQDSFMNTEAFF
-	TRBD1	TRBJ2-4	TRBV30	TGTGCCTGGAGTGTAATGAGAGGGGGCACCAAAAACATTCAGTACTTC	CAWSVMRGGTKNIQYF
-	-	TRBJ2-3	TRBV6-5	TGTGCCAGCAGTTACTCAGGTTCGGGCACAGATACGCAGTATTTT	CASSYSGSGTDTQYF
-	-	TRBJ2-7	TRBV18	TGTGCCAGCTCACCACCGCGGGGTTACTTC	CASSPPRGYF
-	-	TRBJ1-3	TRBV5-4	TGTGCCAGCAGTTATATAGGACGGAACTCTGGAAACACCATATATTTT	CASSYIGRNSGNTIYF
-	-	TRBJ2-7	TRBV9	TGTGCCAGCAGCGTAGAGGACGGGGGTTACGAGCAGTACTTC	CASSVEDGGYEQYF
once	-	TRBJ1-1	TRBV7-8	TGTGCCAGCAGCTTAGAGGGGGGGCGTACTGAAGCTTTCTTT	CASSLEGGRTEAFF
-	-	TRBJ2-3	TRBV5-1	TGCGCCAGCAGCACCCTAGGTGGTAGCACAGATACGCAGTATTTT	CASSTLGGSTDTQYF
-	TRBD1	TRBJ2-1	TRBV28	TGTGCCAGCACCGGGGGGGACAGGGGGCTTAATGAGCAGTTCTTC	CASTGGDRGLNEQFF
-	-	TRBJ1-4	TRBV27	TGTGCCAGCAGTTCCCGACAGTTTGCAACTAATGAAAAACTGTTTTTT	CASSSRQFATNEKLFF
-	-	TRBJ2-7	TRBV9	TGTGCCAGCAGCGCTTACCCTGGGGACGTCTACGAGCAGTACTTC	CASSAYPGDVYEQYF
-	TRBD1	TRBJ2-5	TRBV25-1	TGTGCCAGCAGTTCCCGCAGGGGGCGCGGCGAGGCCCAGTACTTC	CASSSRRGRGEAQYF
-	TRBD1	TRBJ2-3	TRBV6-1	TGTGCCAGCAGTGGCGGGACAGGGGGCGATCTTAGGGATACGCAGTATTTT	CASSGGTGGDLRDTQYF
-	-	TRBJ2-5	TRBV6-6	TGTGCCAGCAACCACCAAACAGAGACCCAGTACTTC	CASNHQTETQYF
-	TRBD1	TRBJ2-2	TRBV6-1	TGTGCCAGCAGTGCCGACAGGGTTTCCACCGGGGAGCTGTTTTTT	CASSADRVSTGELFF
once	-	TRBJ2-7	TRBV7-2	TGTGCCAGCAGCTTAGCGGCACCCTACTTGGGCGAGCAGTACTTC	CASSLAAPYLGEQYF
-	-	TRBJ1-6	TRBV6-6	TGTGCCAGCAGTACGACAGGCTATAATTCACCCCTCCACTTT	CASSTTGYNSPLHF
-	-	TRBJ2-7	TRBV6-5	TGTGCCAGCAGTTACCAATGGCCCGGGTCCGACGAGCAGTACTTC	CASSYQWPGSDEQYF
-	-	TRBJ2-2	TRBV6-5	TGTGCCAGCAGGGTTCCAGGGAGCACCGGGGAGCTGTTTTTT	CASRVPGSTGELFF
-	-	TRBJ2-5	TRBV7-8	TGTGCCAGCAGCTTGGGTCTACAAGAGACCCAGTACTTC	CASSLGLQETQYF
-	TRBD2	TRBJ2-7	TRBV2	TGTGCCAGCAGTGCACCGCTAGCGGGGGCGTCCTACGAGCAGTACTTC	CASSAPLAGASYEQYF
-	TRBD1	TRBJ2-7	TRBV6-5	TGTGCCAGCAGTTATCGACAGGGAAACCCCTACGAGCAGTACTTC	CASSYRQGNPYEQYF
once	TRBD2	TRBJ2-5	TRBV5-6	TGTGCCAGCAGTTTTAGACTAGCGGGGGGGACTCTGGAGACCCAGTACTTC	CASSFRLAGGTLETQYF
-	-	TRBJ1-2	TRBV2	TGTGCCAGCAGCCTAACAGGTAACAGGTACAATGGCTACACCTTC	CASSLTGNRYNGYTF
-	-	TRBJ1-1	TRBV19	TGTGCCAGTAGCGGGGTGGTCGGTGAAGCTTTCTTT	CASSGVVGEAFF
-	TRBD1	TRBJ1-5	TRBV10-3	TGTGCCATCAGTGAGGGGGACAGGGGGCGCGTTGGCAATCAGCCCCAGCATTTT	CAISEGDRGRVGNQPQHF
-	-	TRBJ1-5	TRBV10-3	TGTGCCATCAGTGACACAGAGAATCAGCCCCAGCATTTT	CAISDTENQPQHF
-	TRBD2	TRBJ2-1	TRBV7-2	TGTGCCAGCAGCGCCCGAACAGGGGCGGGGGGGCACAGGGAGCAGTTCTTC	CASSARTGAGGHREQFF
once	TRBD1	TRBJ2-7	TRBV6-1	TGTGCCAGCACCACTACAGGGGGCCTGTACTTC	CASTTTGGLYF
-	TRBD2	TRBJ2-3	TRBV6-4	TGTGCCAGCAGTGACTCGAACGGGGGGGAGGCAGATACGCAGTATTTT	CASSDSNGGEADTQYF
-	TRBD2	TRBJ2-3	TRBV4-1	TGCGCCAGCAGCCAAGACCAGGGAGTAGCGGGGCACAGCACAGATACGCAGTATTTT	CASSQDQGVAGHSTDTQYF
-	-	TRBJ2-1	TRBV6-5	TGTGCCAGCAGTTACTCCTTTGACAATGAGCAGTTCTTC	CASSYSFDNEQFF
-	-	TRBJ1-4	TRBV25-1	TGTGCCAGCAGTGAACCAGGGCTCGGTGAAAAACTGTTTTTT	CASSEPGLGEKLFF
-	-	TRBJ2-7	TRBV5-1	TGCGCCAGCAGCTTGGGGAGGACAGACGCCCTCTACGAGCAGTACTTC	CASSLGRTDALYEQYF
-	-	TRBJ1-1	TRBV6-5	TGTGCCAGCAGTTACCCGGGTCCAGCTTTCTTT	CASSYPGPAFF
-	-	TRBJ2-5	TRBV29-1	TGCAGCGTTCAATTCGTACAAGAGACCCAGTACTTC	CSVQFVQETQYF
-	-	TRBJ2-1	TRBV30	TGTGCCTGGACCGACACTAGCTCCTACAATGAGCAGTTCTTC	CAWTDTSSYNEQFF